The present TCR beta chain was sequenced within a study of shared T cell receptors in the human thymus (dated by TCRdb to the early 2020s). About the study as a whole: The study examined how self-reactive, shared T-cell receptor alpha chains are generated in the human thymus.

A note on this clone: Its antigen is not yet known. Nothing much larger sits one base from this clone, and base qualities are not available. Other DNA sequences from this sample encode an identical CDR3 as well.

The method was the immunoSEQ multiplex PCR assay. TCRdb's version of the immuneACCESS table is confined to in-frame rearrangements and falls short of the full clone set. An unresolved V gene accounts for under half of the shortfall where checked; the remainder is of unknown origin. The sample table holds more than 550,000 clones, of which around 87% were seen once. The ten top clones hold about 0.0094% of the sample. CDR1 and CDR2 (GTSNPN, SVGIG) derive from the germline V gene (reference sequence). The CDR3 measures 15 amino acids from cysteine to phenylalanine. The entry retains the CDR3 DNA only, 45 bases that are in frame from base 1. V is cut by 3 bases and J by 2 bases, and the space between the germline ends is 11 bases. A further study also used this sample, focusing on human thymus T cells. According to the second study: Donors were immunologically healthy infants undergoing open corrective cardiac surgery for congenital heart defects in Finland. The thymus tissue came from surgical resects taken out during corrective cardiac surgery. Biased V and J gene segment usage appeared to be present in both thymic and peripheral blood repertoires. According to the related research, thymic TCR repertoires were highly overlapping among unrelated individuals. The study used about eight infant thymus samples plus four related peripheral blood samples to characterize TCR alpha and beta repertoires. Donor ages ranged from about 7 to 244 days, and the cohort comprised five to seven male and a couple of female infants. Thymocytes were mechanically released from the tissue and were stored as pellets of roughly 9.5-34 million cells at -70 degrees C. Genomic DNA was extracted from frozen cell pellets with a QIAsymphony instrument. The immunoSEQ multiplex PCR assay was used to amplify the TCRB and TCRAD loci from a standardized quantity of quality-controlled genomic DNA. The V(D)J region was spanned by amplicons of a length sufficient to cover the CDR3 and to identify V and J genes. The amplicons were sequenced on an Illumina platform via the commercial immunoSEQ service. Corrections for primer bias and sequencing errors followed previously described methods, while TCRAD and TCRB definitions were based on the IMGT database. Repertoires were analysed with immunoSEQ Analyzer 3.0 and VDJTools, covering basic statistics, V/J segment usage, diversity estimates, rarefaction and pairwise overlap. Diversity was estimated with Chao1, ChaoE, Efron-Thisted, Shannon and inverse Simpson indices, and also on datasets down-sampled to the smallest sample. For repertoire overlap, CDR3 nucleotide sequence, V gene and J gene had to match strictly, and clustering was done by Jaccard-based multidimensional scaling. On average, thymus samples gave about 750,000 unique TCRB clonotypes, whereas blood samples gave approximately 84,000.

The receptor comes from a boy under two years old with a congenital heart defect. Donor details come from another sample of the same person, matched by shared clones. Sequencing was carried out using thymocytes. The chain links TRBV30 with TRBJ1-6; the best D guess is TRBD1, with 5 bases matching. The nucleotides read TGTGCCTGGAGCGTACGGGGGGCCTATAATTCACCCCTCCACTTT. Its amino acids are CAWSVRGAYNSPLHF.